The TCR beta chain described here comes from a study of T cell responses to AZD1222 COVID-19 vaccine. This table comes from immunoSEQ multiplex PCR, and its TCRdb copy is limited to in-frame clones, with some not included. The table has around 160,000 clones, roughly 94% seen once. This sequence was found in an adult who received the AZD1222 COVID-19 vaccine. The sequences come from peripheral blood, collected 28 days after the second AZD1222 dose.

Written as DNA, the CDR3 is TGTGCCAGCAGAGAGACAGAGTATCATACGCAGTATTTT. Translated, it gives CASRETEYHTQYF. The rearrangement joins TRBV6-5 to TRBJ2-3; perhaps TRBD1 as D (5 bases). CDR1 is MNHEY and CDR2 is SVGAGI in the germline V gene. This CDR3 has 13 residues. V gave up 6 bases and J gave up 7 bases, with 14 bases separating them.